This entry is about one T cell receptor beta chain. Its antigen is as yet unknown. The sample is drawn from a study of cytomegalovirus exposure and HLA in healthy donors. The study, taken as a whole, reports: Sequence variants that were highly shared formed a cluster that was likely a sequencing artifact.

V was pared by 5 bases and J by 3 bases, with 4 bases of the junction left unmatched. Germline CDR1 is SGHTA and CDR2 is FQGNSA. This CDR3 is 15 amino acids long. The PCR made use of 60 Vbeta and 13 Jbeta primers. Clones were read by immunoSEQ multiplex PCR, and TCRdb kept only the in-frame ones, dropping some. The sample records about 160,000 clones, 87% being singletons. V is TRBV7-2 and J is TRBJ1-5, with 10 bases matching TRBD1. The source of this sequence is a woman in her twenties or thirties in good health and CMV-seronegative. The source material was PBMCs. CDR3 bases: TGTGCCAGCAGCCAGACAGGGGGCGTCAATCAGCCCCAGCATTTT. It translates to CASSQTGGVNQPQHF.